Presented here are 22 T cell receptor beta chains from one specimen sequenced in a study of monozygotic twins with inflammatory bowel disease. Reprocessing the 5' RACE reads, TCRdb reports a single entry for every CDR3 protein and omits DNA. The sample holds 330,000 or so distinct CDR3 sequences. Material for sequencing was blood. The receptors were gathered from a human donor with ulcerative colitis or Crohn's disease, or a healthy co-twin of an affected twin (not recorded which).

V gene TRBV5-1 combines with J gene TRBJ2-3; the D call from TCRdb, TRBD2, cannot be confirmed without DNA. The CDR3 extends over 18 amino acids. Germline V lookup: CDR1 SGHRS, CDR2 YFSETQ. The CDR3 is CASSPGLAGALITDTQYF. Using reference TRBV5-1 and TRBJ2-3 for the parts outside the CDR3, the full variable domain is KAGVTQTPRYLIKTRGQQVTLSCSPISGHRSVSWYQQTPGQGLQFLFEYFSETQRNKGNFPGRFSGRQFSNSRSEMNVSTLELGDSALYLCASSPGLAGALITDTQYFGPGTRLTVL.

The chain couples TRBV7-9 to TRBJ2-3; TCRdb outputs TRBD2, but without DNA this stays unchecked. From germline, CDR1 is SEHNR and CDR2 FQNEAQ (reference sequence). The CDR3 covers 13 residues. The CDR3 region is CASGTSGSDTQYF.

The chain has TRBV5-6 and TRBJ1-5; TCRdb's D call of TRBD1 is untestable without DNA. Per germline, CDR1 SGHDT and CDR2 YYEEEE. The CDR3 contains 13 residues. This CDR3 reads CASSRYRDQPQHF.

This chain joins TRBV12-3 or TRBV12-4 and TRBJ1-1; as DNA is missing, the TRBD1 call by TCRdb cannot be tested. CDR3 size: 14 residues. The CDR3 region is CASSRQGLYTEAFF.

CDR3 sequence: CASSKDRGPYGYTF. The rearrangement links TRBV3-1 to TRBJ1-2; the D call of TRBD1 rests on TCRdb alone, since no DNA is present to check it. The germline V gene has CDR1 LGHDT and CDR2 YNNKEL (reference sequence). The CDR3 runs to 14 residues.

V gene TRBV4-1 combines with J gene TRBJ2-2; the D call of TRBD1 rests on TCRdb alone, since no DNA is present to check it. Germline V CDR1 and CDR2: MGHRA, YSYEKL. The CDR3 is 15 amino acids. The CDR3: CASSQGTANTGELFF.

The J gene is TRBJ2-5, the V gene TRBV7-9; TCRdb's D gene call, TRBD2, goes unchecked for lack of DNA. This CDR3 contains 15 residues. The V gene's germline CDR1 is SEHNR and CDR2 FQNEAQ (reference sequence). The CDR3 sequence: CASSPLAGEGETQYF.

The chain combines TRBV28 with TRBJ1-1. The CDR3 loop spans 13 amino acids. In germline, CDR1 is MDHEN, CDR2 SYDVKM. The CDR3 spells CASSLFVAGEAFF.

This CDR3 reads CSVESGLAGGREQFF. This chain connects TRBV29-1 to TRBJ2-1; TCRdb lists TRBD2, though no DNA is available to test this call. The germline gives CDR1 SQVTM, CDR2 ANQGSEA. The CDR3 runs to 15 residues.

The chain combines TRBV28 with TRBJ1-2; TCRdb indicates TRBD1, and absent DNA this call remains unverified. The V gene's germline CDR1 is MDHEN and CDR2 SYDVKM. The CDR3 has 14 residues. CDR3 in amino acids: CASSYGGSNYGYTF.

The rearrangement joins TRBV10-3 to TRBJ2-7. This CDR3 comprises 12 residues. Germline CDR1 reads ENHRY; CDR2 reads SYGVKD. CDR3 sequence reads: CAISETAYEQYF.

J is TRBJ2-7 and V is TRBV10-3. Germline assignment: CDR1 ENHRY and CDR2 SYGVKD. The CDR3 is made up of 13 amino acids. The CDR3 is CAISGGSSYEQYF.

V usage is TRBV7-8 and J usage is TRBJ2-5; TCRdb's D gene call, TRBD1, goes unchecked for lack of DNA. This CDR3 is 16 amino acids long. Per the germline V gene, CDR1 is SGHVS and CDR2 is FQNEAQ. CDR3 in amino acids: CATSLARWLGGETQYF. The full variable domain, with the rest looked up from reference TRBV7-8 and TRBJ2-5, is GAGVSQSPRYKVAKRGQDVALRCDPISGHVSLFWYQQALGQGPEFLTYFQNEAQLDKSGLPSDRFFAERPEGSVSTLKIQRTQQEDSAVYLCATSLARWLGGETQYFGPGTRLLVL.

The J gene is TRBJ1-5, the V gene TRBV20-1. The germline CDR1 and CDR2 sequences are DFQATT and SNEGSKA (reference sequence). This CDR3 is built from 17 residues. The CDR3: CSAQRNHISSSNQPQHF.

This chain joins TRBV11-2 and TRBJ2-7; without DNA, the TCRdb call of TRBD2 cannot be checked. CDR3 length: 16 amino acids. Looked up from germline, CDR1 is SGHAT and CDR2 is FQNNGV. The chain's CDR3 is CASSGYGPSDSYEQYF.

The chain recombines TRBV7-2 with TRBJ2-7; checking the TCRdb D call of TRBD1 is not possible without DNA. CDR1 and CDR2 (germline): SGHTA, FQGNSA. This CDR3 is built from 15 residues. This CDR3 reads CASSLSGTGPYEQYF. The variable domain in full, completed from reference TRBV7-2 and TRBJ2-7, reads GAGVSQSPSNKVTEKGKDVELRCDPISGHTALYWYRQSLGQGLEFLIYFQGNSAPDKSGLPSDRFSAERTGGSVSTLTIQRTQQEDSAVYLCASSLSGTGPYEQYFGPGTRLTVT.

The chain links TRBV2 to TRBJ2-1. CDR1 is SNHLY, CDR2 FYNNEI, per germline. CDR3 length: 11 amino acids. The CDR3 is CASGNRNEQFF.

The V and J genes are TRBV7-8 and TRBJ2-3; with no DNA, the TCRdb D assignment of TRBD1 cannot be verified. CDR3 length: 14 amino acids. From germline, CDR1 is SGHVS and CDR2 FQNEAQ. CDR3: CASSSRRHRDTQYF.

The chain carries TRBV6-2 or TRBV6-3 and TRBJ2-1; TCRdb reports TRBD2, a call that lacks DNA to check it against. Germline V CDR1 and CDR2: MNHEY, SVGEGT. This CDR3 is built from 16 residues. The CDR3 spells CASSYPSGGSYNELFF.

The V gene is TRBV20-1, the J gene TRBJ2-1; TCRdb proposes TRBD2, but this gene call is untestable without DNA. Per the germline V gene, CDR1 is DFQATT and CDR2 is SNEGSKA (reference sequence). The CDR3 contains 15 residues. CDR3 residues: CSASGGVGPYNEQFF.

V gene TRBV2 combines with J gene TRBJ2-2; TCRdb returns TRBD1, unconfirmable since there is no DNA. CDR1 is SNHLY, CDR2 FYNNEI, per germline. This CDR3 comprises 16 residues. The CDR3 region is CASSEEYRGAGGELFF.

The chain links TRBV11-2 to TRBJ2-3; TCRdb names TRBD1, which stays unverified in the absence of DNA. The CDR3 spans 16 residues. CDR1 and CDR2 (germline): SGHAT, FQNNGV. CDR3 in amino acids: CASSFLSGGFTDTQYF.